The T cell receptor (beta chain) described here comes from a study of T cells in Graves' hyperthyroidism and ophthalmopathy. Study at large: Peripheral blood samples were taken at initial diagnosis, prior to any treatment. Study outcomes and limitations: Appearing also in blood were most of the thyroid clonotypes expanded above 0.001.

Isolation of PBMCs was performed on around 9.4 ml fresh peripheral blood. What was amplified from RNA transcripts were TCR beta CDR3 regions. First-round RT-PCR with HTBI primers amplified the TCR CDR3 region. In TCRdb, the multiplex PCR reads were re-called with MiXCR into one record per CDR3 protein. Of more than 600,000 distinct CDR3 sequences listed, 16% were seen once; the top ten hold 8.4%. Trimming shortened V by 5 bases and J by 4 bases, and 12 bases separated the two germline ends. Germline assignment: CDR1 ENHRY and CDR2 SYGVKD. The CDR3 length is 14 residues. This clonotype showed up just a few times. Its specificity is not known.

The clonotype comes from a man aged 18 to 30 with Graves' hyperthyroidism. What was sequenced was blood. The genes are TRBV10-3 and TRBJ1-5; the D is unclear. As DNA, the CDR3 is TGTGCCATCAGTCATGAGGGCGAGAATCAGCCCCAGCATTTT. As protein: CAISHEGENQPQHF.